The 26 T cell receptor beta chains in this list originate from one sample, sequenced in a study of blood T cell dynamics during melanoma immunotherapy. Noted time point: week 3, after first cycle of checkpoint inhibitor. TCRdb's table, derived via immunoSEQ multiplex PCR, lists solely in-frame clones and lacks some. The sample includes over 10,000 clones, about 90% seen only once; the top ten take less than 0.2%. This material consisted of effector memory CD8+ T cells from blood, taken from a patient treated with checkpoint blockade. Receptors originate from a human donor with melanoma.

The rearrangement joins TRBV27 to TRBJ1-1; 12 bases fit TRBD1. V lost 5 bases and J lost 8; bases outside the gene matches: 6. CDR3 length: 14 residues. From germline, CDR1 is MNHEY and CDR2 SMNVEV (reference sequence). The CDR3 sequence: CASSPGQGASEAFF. The DNA of the CDR3 is TGTGCCAGCAGTCCGGGACAGGGGGCCTCGGAAGCTTTCTTT.

The chain combines TRBV9 with TRBJ1-1; no firm D call. Trimming removed 4 bases at V and 1 base at J, with 14 bases between. The germline CDR1 and CDR2 sequences are SGDLS and YYNGEE. This CDR3 contains 15 residues. Written as DNA, the CDR3 is TGTGCCAGCAGCAATATGGGGTTTTCGAACACTGAAGCTTTCTTT. Translated: CASSNMGFSNTEAFF.

V and J are TRBV19 and TRBJ1-2; the D gene is possibly TRBD1 (5 bases). Germline V lookup: CDR1 LNHDA, CDR2 SQIVND (reference sequence). There are 15 residues in the CDR3. V gave up 4 bases and J gave up 4 bases, with 16 bases separating them. DNA of the CDR3: TGTGCCAGTAGTACCCCACAGGAAGAGGGCTATGGCTACACCTTC. Translated: CASSTPQEEGYGYTF.

CDR3 protein: CASSQVGGITGELFF. In nucleotides, the CDR3 is TGTGCCAGCAGCCAAGTTGGGGGAATCACCGGGGAGCTGTTTTTT. The rearrangement joins TRBV14 to TRBJ2-2; D tentatively reads TRBD1 or TRBD2 (5 bases each). Germline CDR1 and CDR2: SGHDN and FVKESK. CDR3 length equals 15 residues. Trimming stripped 1 base from V and 4 bases from J, with 10 bases between.

This chain connects TRBV5-4 to TRBJ2-3, with unresolved D. Germline V CDR1 and CDR2: SGHNT, YYREEE (reference sequence). CDR3 length: 12 residues. Between the trimmed V and J ends, which lost 6 bases and 3 bases, there was a span of 8 bases. The CDR3 sequence is CASTGETDTQYF. The DNA for the CDR3 is TGTGCCAGCACCGGCGAGACAGATACGCAGTATTTT.

The chain recombines TRBV10-2 with TRBJ1-1; D call uncertain. CDR1 and CDR2 (germline): WSHSY, SAAADI. The CDR3 is made up of 12 amino acids. Trimming removed 3 bases from V and 3 bases from J, with 5 bases in between. The CDR3 spells CASSEGYTEAFF. CDR3 coding DNA: TGCGCCAGCAGTGAAGGTTACACTGAAGCTTTCTTT.

A few counts support this clone. This rearrangement joins TRBV28 to TRBJ2-2; D gene unclear. Looked up from germline, CDR1 is MDHEN and CDR2 is SYDVKM. V was cut by 5 bases and J by 0 bases, with 10 bases left in between. The length of the CDR3 is 15 residues. The chain's CDR3 is CASSTTYANTGELFF. The DNA for the CDR3 is TGTGCCAGCAGTACGACATACGCGAACACCGGGGAGCTGTTTTTT. Based on the CDR3 plus reference TRBV28 and TRBJ2-2, the full variable domain is DVKVTQSSRYLVKRTGEKVFLECVQDMDHENMFWYRQDPGLGLRLIYFSYDVKMKEKGDIPEGYSVSREKKERFSLILESASTNQTSMYLCASSTTYANTGELFFGEGSRLTVL.

The V gene is TRBV4-1, the J gene TRBJ2-6; the D gene is possibly TRBD2 (5 bases). CDR1 and CDR2 (germline): MGHRA, YSYEKL. CDR3 length equals 14 residues. Trimming pared 4 bases from V and 2 bases from J, leaving 6 bases between. The chain's CDR3 is CASSPTTGANVLTF. CDR3 in DNA: TGCGCCAGCAGCCCGACTACTGGGGCCAACGTCCTGACTTTC.

The chain is built from TRBV27 and TRBJ1-6; 7 bases match TRBD1. CDR3 length equals 15 residues. Per germline, CDR1 MNHEY and CDR2 SMNVEV (reference sequence). V lost 6 bases, J lost 4 bases, and 6 bases stayed unmatched. CDR3 in amino acids: CASSLGTVYNSPLHF. CDR3 sequence (DNA): TGTGCCAGCAGCCTCGGGACAGTTTATAATTCACCCCTCCACTTT.

The chain uses TRBV5-5 and TRBJ2-7; TRBD1 matches 7 bases. The CDR3 totals 14 residues. Germline V lookup: CDR1 SGHKS, CDR2 YYEKEE (reference sequence). V shed 2 bases, J shed 5 bases, and the junction held 7 bases outside the gene matches. The CDR3 DNA follows: TGTGCCAGCAGCTTCTGGCAGGGGGTCGACGAGCAGTACTTC. It specifies CASSFWQGVDEQYF.

The V gene is TRBV6-6, the J gene TRBJ2-1; D is unresolved. The CDR3 totals 16 residues. Germline CDR1 is MNHNY and CDR2 is SVGAGI (reference sequence). The V and J ends lost 5 bases and 3 bases respectively, with 17 bases between them. The CDR3 DNA reads TGTGCCAGCAGTCAACCGCCGCGACCCCTCTACAATGAGCAGTTCTTC. Translating gives CASSQPPRPLYNEQFF.

This sequence joins TRBV18 and TRBJ2-5, with D hard to call. The CDR3 runs to 14 residues. V gave up 0 bases and J gave up 2 bases, with 7 bases separating them. CDR1 is KGHSH and CDR2 is LQKENI in the germline V gene. In DNA form, the CDR3 reads TGTGCCAGCTCACCACCGGCGCTGCAAGAGACCCAGTACTTC. Its translation: CASSPPALQETQYF.

The gene calls are TRBV4-1 and TRBJ1-1; the D is unclear. The germline V gene encodes CDR1 MGHRA and CDR2 YSYEKL. The germline V and J ends were trimmed by 4 bases and 1 base, with 13 bases remaining between them. The CDR3 has 15 amino acids. CDR3 protein: CASSRNFPGNTEAFF. The CDR3 nucleotides read TGCGCCAGCAGCCGCAATTTCCCGGGGAACACTGAAGCTTTCTTT.

The gene calls are TRBV27 and TRBJ2-1, with D uncertain. The germline gives CDR1 MNHEY, CDR2 SMNVEV (reference sequence). The V end lost 0 bases, the J end lost 7 bases, and 10 bases lay between the germline ends. The CDR3 contains 14 residues. In DNA, the CDR3 is TGTGCCAGCAGTTTATCGGGCCCAGCGAATGAGCAGTTCTTC. Translated: CASSLSGPANEQFF.

The V call is TRBV27, the J call TRBJ1-2; D gene uncertain. Germline V gives CDR1 MNHEY, CDR2 SMNVEV (reference sequence). Deletions cut 2 bases from V and 4 bases from J, with 11 bases between. The CDR3 runs to 14 residues. The chain's CDR3 is CASSLVGGVYGYTF. Written as DNA, the CDR3 is TGTGCCAGCAGTTTAGTAGGCGGTGTCTATGGCTACACCTTC.

This chain joins TRBV4-1 and TRBJ1-1; D unclear. V lost 0 bases and J 4 bases, leaving 9 bases between the germline ends. Germline CDR1 MGHRA, CDR2 YSYEKL. The CDR3 spans 14 residues. CDR3 protein: CASSQEPSVTEAFF. CDR3 DNA: TGCGCCAGCAGCCAAGAACCCTCTGTCACTGAAGCTTTCTTT.

The chain carries TRBV4-1 and TRBJ2-7, with unresolved D. V lost 2 bases to trimming and J lost 3 bases, with 11 bases between them. CDR1 and CDR2 from the germline V gene are MGHRA and YSYEKL. The length of the CDR3 is 14 residues. CDR3 loop: CASSQTQASYEQYF. CDR3 nucleotides: TGCGCCAGCAGCCAAACCCAGGCGAGCTACGAGCAGTACTTC.

The chain's CDR3 is CASSPTAFEQYF. The CDR3 DNA follows: TGTGCCAGCAGCCCAACCGCATTCGAGCAGTACTTC. This chain links TRBV7-9 with TRBJ2-7; no clear D. Germline assignment: CDR1 SEHNR and CDR2 FQNEAQ (reference sequence). The CDR3 length is 12 residues. Trimming shortened V by 5 bases and J by 6 bases, and 11 bases separated the two germline ends.

The gene calls are TRBV9 and TRBJ1-1, with TRBD1 as a possible D gene (6 bases). V lost 4 bases and J lost 2, with 12 bases in between. CDR1 and CDR2 from the germline V gene are SGDLS and YYNGEE. The CDR3 length is 14 residues. The CDR3 protein is CASSSSGVNTEAFF. CDR3 bases: TGTGCCAGCAGCTCGTCAGGGGTTAACACTGAAGCTTTCTTT.

As to this clone: A junction boundary mismatches the germline segment, possibly from a read error. This chain connects TRBV7-7 to TRBJ1-5; D possibly corresponds to TRBD1 (5 bases). CDR1 and CDR2 from the germline V gene are SSHAT and FNYEAQ (reference sequence). This CDR3 contains 13 residues. CDR3 bases: TGTGCTAGCAGCCGACAGTTAGGTCAGCCCCAGCATTTT. Translating gives CASSRQLGQPQHF.

The rearrangement uses TRBV29-1 and TRBJ2-2, with TRBD2 matching over 9 bases. Germline-derived CDR1 and CDR2 are SQVTM and ANQGSEA. The CDR3 contains 15 residues. V lost 5 bases to trimming and J lost 1 base; unmatched junction nucleotides: 5. This CDR3 reads CSVFGREGNTGELFF. The CDR3 DNA follows: TGCAGCGTTTTCGGGCGGGAGGGGAACACCGGGGAGCTGTTTTTT.

The chain couples TRBV5-1 to TRBJ2-4; TRBD2 matches 8 bases. The CDR3 length is 16 residues. CDR1 is SGHRS and CDR2 is YFSETQ in the germline V gene. The V segment lost 2 bases and the J segment 5 bases; nucleotides outside the gene matches: 9. CDR3 DNA sequence: TGCGCCAGCAGCTTTTGGGCAGCGGGAGTGGAAAACATTCAGTACTTC. The encoded protein is CASSFWAAGVENIQYF. The variable domain in full, completed from reference TRBV5-1 and TRBJ2-4, reads KAGVTQTPRYLIKTRGQQVTLSCSPISGHRSVSWYQQTPGQGLQFLFEYFSETQRNKGNFPGRFSGRQFSNSRSEMNVSTLELGDSALYLCASSFWAAGVENIQYFGAGTRLSVL.

This chain connects TRBV19 to TRBJ2-2, with 7 nucleotides matching TRBD1. This CDR3 has 13 amino acids. The V gene end was trimmed by 2 bases and the J gene end by 6 bases; junction bases not matched to a gene: 0. The germline V gene encodes CDR1 LNHDA and CDR2 SQIVND (reference sequence). The CDR3: CASSITGAGELFF. CDR3 coding DNA: TGTGCCAGTAGTATAACAGGGGCCGGGGAGCTGTTTTTT.

V and J are TRBV29-1 and TRBJ1-1, with D uncertain. Germline loops: CDR1 SQVTM, CDR2 ANQGSEA. V dropped 3 bases and J dropped 0 bases, with 5 bases sitting between them. The CDR3 loop spans 12 amino acids. CDR3 loop: CSVDRVNTEAFF. The CDR3 DNA reads as TGCAGCGTTGATAGGGTGAACACTGAAGCTTTCTTT.

This clone was seen a single time. This chain uses TRBV6-6 with TRBJ1-1; D is unclear. The CDR3 loop spans 11 amino acids. Germline assignment: CDR1 MNHNY and CDR2 SVGAGI (reference sequence). Trimming removed 7 bases at V and 8 bases at J, with 11 bases between. CDR3 bases: TGTGCCAGCACCCCCGGTCAAGAAGCTTTCTTT. Its protein is CASTPGQEAFF.

The rearrangement uses TRBV9 and TRBJ2-1; D assignment may be TRBD1 or TRBD2 (5 bases each). The CDR3 has 16 residues. Germline lookup yields CDR1 SGDLS and CDR2 YYNGEE. V lost 4 bases to trimming and J lost 8 bases, with 22 bases between them. Here the CDR3 DNA reads TGTGCCAGCAGCTCGGCCGAGGGGCCGGATGGTGATGAGCAGTTCTTC. This sequence encodes CASSSAEGPDGDEQFF. The full variable domain, in which reference TRBV9 and TRBJ2-1 provide the parts outside the CDR3, is DSGVTQTPKHLITATGQRVTLRCSPRSGDLSVYWYQQSLDQGLQFLIQYYNGEERAKGNILERFSAQQFPDLHSELNLSSLELGDSALYFCASSSAEGPDGDEQFFGPGTRLTVL.